This TCR beta chain was captured by sequencing in a study of OX40 agonist ivuxolimab in advanced cancers. Study as a whole: Patients were roughly 87% male with ages roughly 23 to 90, mean approximately 58.

The repertoire was sequenced with immunoSEQ multiplex PCR; TCRdb's copy has only in-frame clones and lacks some. There are 60,000 to 75,000 clones in the sample; approximately 81% occur only once, and approximately 1% lies in the top ten. The V end lost 5 bases, the J end lost 5 bases, and 18 bases lay between the germline ends. The CDR3 spans 15 residues. The germline CDR1 and CDR2 sequences are WSHSY and SAAADI. This clone appeared a single time. Antigen specificity is unknown. Findings and limits, study-wide: CD8+ T cells averaged more expanded clones than CD4+. Partial responders at 0.1-3.0 mg/kg had among the lowest clonal expansion.

The sample in question was CD4+ or CD8+ T cells sorted from blood, obtained in a trial of the OX40 agonist ivuxolimab. The sequence derives from an adult with an advanced solid tumor such as melanoma, head and neck, liver or kidney cancer. This sequence joins TRBV10-2 and TRBJ2-5; maybe TRBD1 (7 bases). This CDR3 reads CASSPAGAGGETQYF. CDR3 in DNA: TGCGCCAGCAGTCCCGCCGGGGCAGGGGGGGAGACCCAGTACTTC.